The rows below give T cell receptor beta chains drawn from one sample of a study of T cell responses to AZD1222 COVID-19 vaccine. Sequencing used immunoSEQ multiplex PCR; TCRdb keeps in-frame clones, though not all of them. The data hold 130,000 to 150,000 clones, with 70% to 90% observed a single time. Sequencing used peripheral blood, obtained on day 0 of AZD1222 vaccination. The receptors here all came from an adult in good health. CDR3s include the opening cysteine and the closing phenylalanine or tryptophan. The D gene is left open where the match is weak. Clone size is not always given. Where it is, it says once, few, many or a class for expanded clones.

clone_size,d_call,v_call,j_call,cdr3_aa,cdr3_nt
-,-,TRBV7-2,TRBJ1-6,CASSPETAYNSPLHF,TGTGCCAGCAGCCCGGAGACAGCATATAATTCACCCCTCCACTTT
-,-,TRBV28,TRBJ1-1,CASSYKRSPAPDTPEAFF,TGTGCCAGCAGCTACAAGAGGTCCCCTGCCCCGGACACCCCTGAAGCTTTCTTT
-,TRBD1,TRBV30,TRBJ2-2,CAWSRGGAGRSNTGELFF,TGTGCCTGGAGCCGAGGGGGCGCAGGGCGTTCGAACACCGGGGAGCTGTTTTTT
-,-,TRBV5-1,TRBJ2-7,CASSLGAADLTLVQQYF,TGCGCCAGCAGCTTGGGGGCAGCAGATCTGACGCTGGTGCAGCAGTACTTC
few,TRBD1,TRBV3-1/TRBV3-2,TRBJ2-6,CASSLGTGFSGANVLTF,TGTGCCAGCAGCCTCGGGACAGGGTTCTCTGGGGCCAACGTCCTGACTTTC
-,TRBD2,TRBV7-7,TRBJ2-3,CASSLGLAGGEDTQYF,TGTGCCAGCAGCTTAGGACTAGCGGGCGGGGAGGATACGCAGTATTTT
-,-,TRBV5-1,TRBJ2-2,CASSLGQGAPGELFF,TGCGCCAGCAGCTTGGGTCAAGGTGCCCCCGGGGAGCTGTTTTTT
-,-,TRBV12-3/TRBV12-4,TRBJ1-1,CASSLVAAGMAFF,TGTGCCAGCAGTTTAGTTGCGGCGGGGATGGCTTTCTTT
-,-,TRBV7-2,TRBJ1-2,CASRQGVGYGYTF,TGTGCCAGCAGACAAGGAGTGGGCTATGGCTACACCTTC
-,-,TRBV11-3,TRBJ2-2,CASSAQGGTGELFF,TGTGCCAGCAGCGCCCAGGGCGGCACCGGGGAGCTGTTTTTT
few,TRBD1,TRBV28,TRBJ1-4,CASSQTGWEEKLFF,TGTGCCAGCAGCCAGACAGGGTGGGAGGAAAAACTGTTTTTT
-,-,TRBV19,TRBJ1-2,CASSPLRAAYTF,TGTGCCAGTAGTCCCCTCCGAGCGGCCTACACCTTC
-,TRBD1,TRBV10-3,TRBJ1-3,CAISGQGAYNTIYF,TGTGCCATCAGTGGACAGGGGGCTTACAACACCATATATTTT
-,TRBD1,TRBV10-3,TRBJ1-1,CAIRDTGGGGTEAFF,TGTGCCATCAGGGATACAGGGGGCGGGGGCACTGAAGCTTTCTTT
-,-,TRBV30,TRBJ1-2,CAWSFSGMGRYGYTF,TGTGCCTGGAGTTTCTCGGGGATGGGGAGATATGGCTACACCTTC
-,-,TRBV27,TRBJ2-7,CASSSRGVNEQYF,TGTGCCAGCAGTTCCCGGGGTGTGAACGAGCAGTACTTC
-,TRBD1,TRBV9,TRBJ2-2,CASSPRTGVTGELFF,TGTGCCAGCAGCCCACGGACAGGAGTTACCGGGGAGCTGTTTTTT
-,-,TRBV7-2,TRBJ2-4,CASSLGGGQNIQYF,TGTGCCAGCAGCTTAGGTGGGGGGCAAAACATTCAGTACTTC
-,-,TRBV5-4,TRBJ1-1,CASSPQAGTNTEAFF,TGTGCCAGCAGCCCTCAAGCAGGGACGAACACTGAAGCTTTCTTT
once,-,TRBV2,TRBJ2-1,CASRTPRGAGEQFF,TGTGCCAGCAGGACCCCTAGAGGGGCGGGGGAGCAGTTCTTC
-,TRBD2,TRBV6-5,TRBJ2-3,CASRDSGGTTDTQYF,TGTGCCAGCAGGGATAGCGGGGGAACCACAGATACGCAGTATTTT
-,-,TRBV6-2/TRBV6-3,TRBJ1-1,CASSPWGGTLNTEAFF,TGTGCCAGCAGCCCCTGGGGGGGGACTCTGAACACTGAAGCTTTCTTT